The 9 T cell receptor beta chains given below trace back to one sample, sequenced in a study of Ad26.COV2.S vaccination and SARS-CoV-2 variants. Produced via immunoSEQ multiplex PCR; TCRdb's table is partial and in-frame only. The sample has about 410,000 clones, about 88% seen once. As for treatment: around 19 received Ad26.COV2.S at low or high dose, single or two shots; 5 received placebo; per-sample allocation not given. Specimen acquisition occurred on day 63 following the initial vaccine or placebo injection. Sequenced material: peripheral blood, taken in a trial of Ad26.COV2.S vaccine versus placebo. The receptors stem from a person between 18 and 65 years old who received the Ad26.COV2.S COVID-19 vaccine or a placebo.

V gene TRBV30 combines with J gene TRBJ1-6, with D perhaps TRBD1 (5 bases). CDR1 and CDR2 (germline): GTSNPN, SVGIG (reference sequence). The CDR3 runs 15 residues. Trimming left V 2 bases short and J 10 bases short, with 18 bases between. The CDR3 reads CAWSWGGGDRSPLHF. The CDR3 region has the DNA TGTGCCTGGAGTTGGGGGGGAGGGGATCGATCACCCCTCCACTTT.

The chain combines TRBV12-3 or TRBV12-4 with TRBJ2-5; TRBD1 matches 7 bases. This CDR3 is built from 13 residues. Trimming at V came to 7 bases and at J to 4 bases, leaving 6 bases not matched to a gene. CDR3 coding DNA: TGTGCCAGCACTAGTAGGGGGCGAGAGACCCAGTACTTC. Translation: CASTSRGRETQYF.

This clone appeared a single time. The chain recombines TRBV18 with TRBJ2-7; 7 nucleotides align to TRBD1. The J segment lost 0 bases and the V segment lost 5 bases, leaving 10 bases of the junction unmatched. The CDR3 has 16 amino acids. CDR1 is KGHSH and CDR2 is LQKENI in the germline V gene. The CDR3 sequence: CASSLSSRDSSYEQYF. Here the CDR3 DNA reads TGTGCCAGCTCATTATCCTCCCGGGACAGCTCCTACGAGCAGTACTTC.

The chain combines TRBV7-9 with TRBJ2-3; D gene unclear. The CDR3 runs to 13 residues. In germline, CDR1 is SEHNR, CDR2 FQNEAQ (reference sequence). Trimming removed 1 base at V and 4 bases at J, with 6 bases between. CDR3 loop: CASSLGWADTQYF. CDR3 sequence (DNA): TGTGCCAGCAGCTTAGGCTGGGCAGATACGCAGTATTTT.

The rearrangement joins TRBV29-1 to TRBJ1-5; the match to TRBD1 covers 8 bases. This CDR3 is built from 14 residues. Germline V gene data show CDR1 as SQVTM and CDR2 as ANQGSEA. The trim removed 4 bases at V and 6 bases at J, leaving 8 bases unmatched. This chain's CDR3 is CSVVRQGAGQPQHF. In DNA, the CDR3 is TGCAGCGTTGTGCGGCAGGGGGCGGGTCAGCCCCAGCATTTT.

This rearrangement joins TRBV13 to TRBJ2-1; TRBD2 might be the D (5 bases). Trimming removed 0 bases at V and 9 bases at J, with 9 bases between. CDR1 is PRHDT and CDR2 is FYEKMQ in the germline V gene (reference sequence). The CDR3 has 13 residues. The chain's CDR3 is CASSLGIRGEQFF. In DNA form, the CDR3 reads TGTGCCAGCAGCTTAGGCATCCGGGGTGAGCAGTTCTTC.

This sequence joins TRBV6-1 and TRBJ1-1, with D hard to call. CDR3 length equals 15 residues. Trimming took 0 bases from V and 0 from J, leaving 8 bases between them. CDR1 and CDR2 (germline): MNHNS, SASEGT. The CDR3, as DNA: TGTGCCAGCAGTGAAGCGCTTCTGATGAACACTGAAGCTTTCTTT. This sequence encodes CASSEALLMNTEAFF.

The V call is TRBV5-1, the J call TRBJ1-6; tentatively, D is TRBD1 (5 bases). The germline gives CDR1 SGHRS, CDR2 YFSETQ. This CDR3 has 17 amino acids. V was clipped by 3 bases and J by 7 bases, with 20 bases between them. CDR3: CASSSTPRQGDNSPLHF. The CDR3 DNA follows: TGCGCCAGCAGCTCCACCCCGCGGCAGGGCGACAATTCACCCCTCCACTTT.

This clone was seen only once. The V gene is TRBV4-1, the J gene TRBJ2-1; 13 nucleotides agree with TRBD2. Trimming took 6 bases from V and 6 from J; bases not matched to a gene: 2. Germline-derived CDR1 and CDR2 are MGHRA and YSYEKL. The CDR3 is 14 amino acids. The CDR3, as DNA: TGCGCCAGCAGTCGGACTAGCGGGGGCAATGAGCAGTTCTTC. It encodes CASSRTSGGNEQFF.